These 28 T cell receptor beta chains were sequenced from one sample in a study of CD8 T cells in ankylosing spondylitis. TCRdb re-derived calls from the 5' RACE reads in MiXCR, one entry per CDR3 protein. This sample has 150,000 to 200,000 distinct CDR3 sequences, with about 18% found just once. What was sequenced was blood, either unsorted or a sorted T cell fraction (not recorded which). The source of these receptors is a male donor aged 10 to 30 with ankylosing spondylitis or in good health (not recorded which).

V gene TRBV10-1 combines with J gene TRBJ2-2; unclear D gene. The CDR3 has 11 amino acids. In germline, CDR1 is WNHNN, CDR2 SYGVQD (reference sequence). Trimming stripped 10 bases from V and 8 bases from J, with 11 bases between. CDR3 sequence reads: CAIINGGELFF. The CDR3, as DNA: TGCGCCATTATCAATGGGGGGGAGCTGTTTTTT.

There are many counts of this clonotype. In DNA form, the CDR3 reads TGTGCCAGCAGTTACTCGTGGGGTAATGAAAAACTGTTTTTT. This gives the protein CASSYSWGNEKLFF. V usage is TRBV6-5 and J usage is TRBJ1-4; D is uncertain. The CDR3 extends over 14 amino acids. Trimming pared 0 bases from V and 4 bases from J, leaving 6 bases between. In germline, CDR1 is MNHEY, CDR2 SVGAGI.

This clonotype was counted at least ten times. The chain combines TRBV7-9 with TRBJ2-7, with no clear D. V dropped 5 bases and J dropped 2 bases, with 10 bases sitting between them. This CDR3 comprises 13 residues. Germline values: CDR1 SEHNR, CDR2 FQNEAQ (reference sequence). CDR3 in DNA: TGTGCCAGCAGCACTCACCGGGCCTACGAGCAGTACTTC. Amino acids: CASSTHRAYEQYF.

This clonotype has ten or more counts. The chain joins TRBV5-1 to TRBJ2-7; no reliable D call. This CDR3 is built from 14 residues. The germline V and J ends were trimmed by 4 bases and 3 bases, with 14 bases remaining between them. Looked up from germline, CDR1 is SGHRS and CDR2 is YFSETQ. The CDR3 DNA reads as TGCGCCAGCAGCATGCACCCTCGCCTCTACGAGCAGTACTTC. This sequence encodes CASSMHPRLYEQYF.

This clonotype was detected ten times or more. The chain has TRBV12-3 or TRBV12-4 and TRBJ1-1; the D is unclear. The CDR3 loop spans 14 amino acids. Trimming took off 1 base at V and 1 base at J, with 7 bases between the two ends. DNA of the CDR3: TGTGCCAGCAGTTTAGGTCACGCGAACACTGAAGCTTTCTTT. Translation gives CASSLGHANTEAFF.

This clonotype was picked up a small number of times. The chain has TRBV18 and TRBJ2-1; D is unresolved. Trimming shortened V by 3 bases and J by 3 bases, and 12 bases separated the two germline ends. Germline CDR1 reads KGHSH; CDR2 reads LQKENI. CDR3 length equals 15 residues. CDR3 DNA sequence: TGTGCCAGCTCACCTCCCGCCGAGGTCTACAATGAGCAGTTCTTC. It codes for CASSPPAEVYNEQFF. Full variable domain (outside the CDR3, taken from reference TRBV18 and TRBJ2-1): NAGVMQNPRHLVRRRGQEARLRCSPMKGHSHVYWYRQLPEEGLKFMVYLQKENIIDESGMPKERFSAEFPKEGPSILRIQQVVRGDSAAYFCASSPPAEVYNEQFFGPGTRLTVL.

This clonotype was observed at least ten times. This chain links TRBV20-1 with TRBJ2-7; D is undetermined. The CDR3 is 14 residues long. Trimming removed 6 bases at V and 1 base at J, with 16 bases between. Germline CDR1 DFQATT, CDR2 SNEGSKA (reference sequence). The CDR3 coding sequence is TGCAGTGCCATAAAAGACGGCAGATCCTACGAGCAGTACTTC. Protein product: CSAIKDGRSYEQYF.

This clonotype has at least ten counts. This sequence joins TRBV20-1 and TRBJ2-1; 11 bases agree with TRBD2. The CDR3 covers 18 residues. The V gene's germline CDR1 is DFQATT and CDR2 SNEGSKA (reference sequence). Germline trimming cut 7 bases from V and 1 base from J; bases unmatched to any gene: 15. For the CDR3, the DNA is TGCAGTGTTCCGGGACTAGCGGAAACCCAAACTTCCTACAATGAGCAGTTCTTC. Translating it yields CSVPGLAETQTSYNEQFF.

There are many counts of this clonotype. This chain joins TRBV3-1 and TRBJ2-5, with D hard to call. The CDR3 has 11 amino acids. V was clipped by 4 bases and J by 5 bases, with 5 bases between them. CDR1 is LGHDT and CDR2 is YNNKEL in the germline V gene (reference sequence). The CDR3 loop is CASSRLETQYF. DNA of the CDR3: TGTGCCAGCAGCCGACTGGAGACCCAGTACTTC.

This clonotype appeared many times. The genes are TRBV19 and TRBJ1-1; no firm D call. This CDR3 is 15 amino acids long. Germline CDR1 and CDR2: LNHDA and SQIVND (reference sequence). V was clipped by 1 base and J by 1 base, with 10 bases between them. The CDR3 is CASSIVTGRNTEAFF. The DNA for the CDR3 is TGTGCCAGTAGTATAGTTACCGGCAGGAACACTGAAGCTTTCTTT.

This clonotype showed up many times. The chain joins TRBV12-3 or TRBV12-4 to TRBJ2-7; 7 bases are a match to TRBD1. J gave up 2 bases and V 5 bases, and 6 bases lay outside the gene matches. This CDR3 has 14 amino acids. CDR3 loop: CASSPQGLPYEQYF. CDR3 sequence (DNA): TGTGCCAGCAGTCCACAGGGGTTACCCTACGAGCAGTACTTC.

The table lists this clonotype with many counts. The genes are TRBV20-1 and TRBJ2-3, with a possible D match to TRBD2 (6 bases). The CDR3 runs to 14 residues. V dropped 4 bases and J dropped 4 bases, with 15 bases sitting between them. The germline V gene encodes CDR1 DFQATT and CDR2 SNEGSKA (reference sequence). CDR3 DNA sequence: TGCAGTGCTATCTATGGAGGGACCCCAGATACGCAGTATTTT. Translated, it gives CSAIYGGTPDTQYF.

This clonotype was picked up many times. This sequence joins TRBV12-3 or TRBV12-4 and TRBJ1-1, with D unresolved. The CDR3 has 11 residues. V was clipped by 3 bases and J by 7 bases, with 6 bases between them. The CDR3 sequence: CASSLRGEAFF. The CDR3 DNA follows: TGTGCCAGCAGTTTGCGGGGTGAAGCTTTCTTT.

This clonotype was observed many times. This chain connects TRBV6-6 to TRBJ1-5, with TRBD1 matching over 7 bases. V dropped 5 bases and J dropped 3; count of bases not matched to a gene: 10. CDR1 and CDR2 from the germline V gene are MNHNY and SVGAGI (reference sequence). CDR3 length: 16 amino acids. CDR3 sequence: CASSDQGGIDNQPQHF. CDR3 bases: TGTGCCAGCAGTGATCAGGGGGGGATAGACAATCAGCCCCAGCATTTT.

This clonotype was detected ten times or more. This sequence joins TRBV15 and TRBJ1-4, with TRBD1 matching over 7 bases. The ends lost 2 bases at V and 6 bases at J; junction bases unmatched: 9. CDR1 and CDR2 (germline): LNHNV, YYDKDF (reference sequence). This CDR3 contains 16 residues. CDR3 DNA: TGTGCCACCAGCAGACCCCGGAGACAGGGCGATGAAAAACTGTTTTTT. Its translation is CATSRPRRQGDEKLFF. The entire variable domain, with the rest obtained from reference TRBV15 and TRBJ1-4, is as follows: DAMVIQNPRYQVTQFGKPVTLSCSQTLNHNVMYWYQQKSSQAPKLLFHYYDKDFNNEADTPDNFQSRRPNTSFCFLDIRSPGLGDTAMYLCATSRPRRQGDEKLFFGSGTQLSVL.

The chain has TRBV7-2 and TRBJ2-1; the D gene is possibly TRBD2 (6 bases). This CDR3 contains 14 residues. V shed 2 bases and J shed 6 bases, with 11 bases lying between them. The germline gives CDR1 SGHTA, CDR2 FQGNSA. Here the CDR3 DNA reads TGTGCCAGCAGCTTACTTGTGGGACTCAATGAGCAGTTCTTC. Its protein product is CASSLLVGLNEQFF.

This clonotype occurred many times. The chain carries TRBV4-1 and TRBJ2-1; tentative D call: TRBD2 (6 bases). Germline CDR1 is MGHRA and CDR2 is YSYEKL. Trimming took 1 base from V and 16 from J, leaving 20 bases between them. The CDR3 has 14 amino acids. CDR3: CASSQVASPGAIFF. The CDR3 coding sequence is TGCGCCAGCAGCCAAGTGGCTTCCCCGGGAGCAATCTTCTTC.

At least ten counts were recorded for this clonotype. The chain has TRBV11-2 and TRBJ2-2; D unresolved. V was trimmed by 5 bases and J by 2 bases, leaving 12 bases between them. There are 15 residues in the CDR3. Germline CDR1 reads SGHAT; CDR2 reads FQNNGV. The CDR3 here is CASSRGNLNTGELFF. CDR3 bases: TGTGCCAGCAGCCGTGGAAACCTAAACACCGGGGAGCTGTTTTTT.

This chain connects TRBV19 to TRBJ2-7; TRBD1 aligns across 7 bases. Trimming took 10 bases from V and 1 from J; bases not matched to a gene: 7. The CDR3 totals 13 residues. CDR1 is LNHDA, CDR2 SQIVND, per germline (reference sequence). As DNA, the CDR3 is TGTGCCACGCATAAACAGGGGTCCTACGAGCAGTACTTC. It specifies CATHKQGSYEQYF.

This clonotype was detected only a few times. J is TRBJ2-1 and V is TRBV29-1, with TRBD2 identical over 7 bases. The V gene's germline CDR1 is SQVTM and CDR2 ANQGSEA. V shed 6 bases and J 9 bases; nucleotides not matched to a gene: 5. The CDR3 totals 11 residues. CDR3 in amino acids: CSVVLAIEQFF. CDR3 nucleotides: TGCAGCGTGGTACTAGCGATTGAGCAGTTCTTC.

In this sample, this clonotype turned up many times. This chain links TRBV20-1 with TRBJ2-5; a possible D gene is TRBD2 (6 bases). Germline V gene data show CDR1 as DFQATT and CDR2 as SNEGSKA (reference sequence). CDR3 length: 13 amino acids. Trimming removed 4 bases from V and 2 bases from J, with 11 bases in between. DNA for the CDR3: TGCAGTGCTACCGGGGACTTTCAAGAGACCCAGTACTTC. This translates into CSATGDFQETQYF.

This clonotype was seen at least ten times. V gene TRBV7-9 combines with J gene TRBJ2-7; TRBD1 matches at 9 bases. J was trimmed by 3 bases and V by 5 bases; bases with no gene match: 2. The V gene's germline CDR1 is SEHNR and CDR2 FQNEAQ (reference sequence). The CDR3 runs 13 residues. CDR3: CASSRDRDYEQYV. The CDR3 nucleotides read TGTGCCAGCAGCCGGGACAGGGACTACGAGCAGTACGTC.

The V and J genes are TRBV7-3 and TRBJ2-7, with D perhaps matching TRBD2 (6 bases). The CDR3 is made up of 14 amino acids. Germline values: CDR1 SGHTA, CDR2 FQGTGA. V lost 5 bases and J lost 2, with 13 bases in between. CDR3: CASSLNGGPYEQYF. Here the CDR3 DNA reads TGTGCCAGCAGCCTGAACGGGGGACCCTACGAGCAGTACTTC.

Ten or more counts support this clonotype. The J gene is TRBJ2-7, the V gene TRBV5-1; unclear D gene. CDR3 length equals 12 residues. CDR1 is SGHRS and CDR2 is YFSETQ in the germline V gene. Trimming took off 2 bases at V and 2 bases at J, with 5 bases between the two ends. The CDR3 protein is CASSFGPYEQYF. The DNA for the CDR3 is TGCGCCAGCAGCTTTGGGCCCTACGAGCAGTACTTC.

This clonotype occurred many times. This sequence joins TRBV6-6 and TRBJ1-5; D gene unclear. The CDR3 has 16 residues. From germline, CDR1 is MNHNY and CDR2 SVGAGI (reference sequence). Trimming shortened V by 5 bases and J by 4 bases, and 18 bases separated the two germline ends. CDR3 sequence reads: CASSPVVEGWNQPQHF. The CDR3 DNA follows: TGTGCCAGCAGTCCTGTCGTGGAGGGATGGAATCAGCCCCAGCATTTT.

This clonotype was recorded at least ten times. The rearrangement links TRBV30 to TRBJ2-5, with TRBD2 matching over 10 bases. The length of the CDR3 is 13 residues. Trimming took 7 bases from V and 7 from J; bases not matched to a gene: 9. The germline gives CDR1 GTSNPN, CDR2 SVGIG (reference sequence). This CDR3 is CASEAGGPRTQYF. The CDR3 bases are TGTGCCTCCGAAGCGGGAGGGCCCCGGACCCAGTACTTC. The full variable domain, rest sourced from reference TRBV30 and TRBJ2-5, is SQTIHQWPATLVQPVGSPLSLECTVEGTSNPNLYWYRQAAGRGLQLLFYSVGIGQISSEVPQNLSASRPQDRQFILSSKKLLLSDSGFYLCASEAGGPRTQYFGPGTRLLVL.

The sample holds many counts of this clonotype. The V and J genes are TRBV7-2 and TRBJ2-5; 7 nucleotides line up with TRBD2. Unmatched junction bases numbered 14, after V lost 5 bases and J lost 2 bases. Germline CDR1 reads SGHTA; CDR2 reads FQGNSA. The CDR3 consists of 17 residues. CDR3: CASSIKRDYLFQETQYF. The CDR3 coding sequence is TGTGCCAGCAGCATAAAGCGGGACTACTTGTTTCAAGAGACCCAGTACTTC.

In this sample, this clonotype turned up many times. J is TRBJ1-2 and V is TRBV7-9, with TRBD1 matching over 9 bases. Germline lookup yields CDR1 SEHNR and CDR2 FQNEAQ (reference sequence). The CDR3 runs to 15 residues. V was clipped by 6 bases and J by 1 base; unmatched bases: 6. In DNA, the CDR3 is TGTGCCAGCAGATCGACAGGGGGAATTAACTATGGCTACACCTTC. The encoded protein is CASRSTGGINYGYTF.